Following are 2 T cell receptor beta chains from one sample sequenced in a study of vaccination and CD4 T cells after COVID-19. Using its own MiXCR run on the PCR reads, TCRdb lists one record per CDR3 protein. The sample has just under 30,000 distinct CDR3 sequences; about 50% are singletons. Time point denoted: late sampling 161 to 241 days after vaccination in a few convalescent patients. This specimen was CD4+ T cells from blood, taken about 7 months after SARS-CoV-2 vaccination. The origin of the receptors is a human donor who had recovered from COVID-19.

The J gene is TRBJ2-1, the V gene TRBV6-4; D gene ambiguous. CDR3 length: 13 residues. Germline lookup yields CDR1 MRHNA and CDR2 SNTAGT. V lost 2 bases and J 5 bases, leaving 7 bases between the germline ends. The CDR3 nucleotides read TGTGCCAGCAGTGACAGGGTTAACAATGAGCAGTTCTTC. Its protein product is CASSDRVNNEQFF.

This clonotype has a handful of counts. The rearrangement joins TRBV7-8 to TRBJ2-7; 11 nucleotides line up with TRBD2. The CDR3 is 17 residues long. The V segment lost 4 bases and the J segment 3 bases; nucleotides outside the gene matches: 11. The V gene's germline CDR1 is SGHVS and CDR2 FQNEAQ. The CDR3 loop is CASSSFISGRALYEQYF. In DNA form, the CDR3 reads TGTGCCAGCAGCTCCTTTATTAGCGGGAGGGCCCTCTACGAGCAGTACTTC.